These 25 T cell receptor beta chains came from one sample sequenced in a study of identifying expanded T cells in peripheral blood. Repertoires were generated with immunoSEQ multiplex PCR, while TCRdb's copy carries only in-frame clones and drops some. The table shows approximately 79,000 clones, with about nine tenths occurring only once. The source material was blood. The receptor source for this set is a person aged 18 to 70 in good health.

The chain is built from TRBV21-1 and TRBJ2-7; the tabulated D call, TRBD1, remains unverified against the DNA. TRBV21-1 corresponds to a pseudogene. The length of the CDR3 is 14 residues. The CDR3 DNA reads TGTGCCAGCAGAAACCCCCAGGGGGGCTACGAGCAGTACTTC. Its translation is CASRNPQGGYEQYF.

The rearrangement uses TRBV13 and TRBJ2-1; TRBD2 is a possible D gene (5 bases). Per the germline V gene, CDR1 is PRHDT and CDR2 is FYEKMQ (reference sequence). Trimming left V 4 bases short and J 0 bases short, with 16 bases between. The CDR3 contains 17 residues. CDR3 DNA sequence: TGTGCCAGCAGCTCCCGCGAGGGAGCGGACTCCTACAATGAGCAGTTCTTC. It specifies CASSSREGADSYNEQFF.

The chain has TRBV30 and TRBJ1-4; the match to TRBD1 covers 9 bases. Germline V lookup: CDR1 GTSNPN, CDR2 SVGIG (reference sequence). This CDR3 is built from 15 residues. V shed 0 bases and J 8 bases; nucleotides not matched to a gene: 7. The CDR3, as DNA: TGTGCCTGGAGTGTACTGGACAGGGGTACCGAAAAACTGTTTTTT. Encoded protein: CAWSVLDRGTEKLFF.

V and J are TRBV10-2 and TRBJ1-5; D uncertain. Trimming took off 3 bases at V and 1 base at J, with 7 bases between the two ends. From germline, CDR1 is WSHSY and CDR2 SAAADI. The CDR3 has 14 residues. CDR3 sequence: CASSEPDSNQPQHF. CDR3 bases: TGCGCCAGCAGTGAACCCGACAGCAATCAGCCCCAGCATTTT.

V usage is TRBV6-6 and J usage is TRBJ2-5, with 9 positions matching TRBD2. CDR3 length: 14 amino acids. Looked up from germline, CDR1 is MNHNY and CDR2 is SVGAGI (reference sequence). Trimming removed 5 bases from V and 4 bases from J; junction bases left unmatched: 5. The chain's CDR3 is CASSTGTSPETQYF. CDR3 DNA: TGTGCCAGCAGTACCGGGACTAGCCCAGAGACCCAGTACTTC.

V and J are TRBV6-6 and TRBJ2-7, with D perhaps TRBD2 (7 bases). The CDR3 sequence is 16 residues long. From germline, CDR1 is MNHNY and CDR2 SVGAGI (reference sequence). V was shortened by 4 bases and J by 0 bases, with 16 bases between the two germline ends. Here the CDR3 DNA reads TGTGCCAGCAGTTTCCACAGGGAGGGTAGCTCCTACGAGCAGTACTTC. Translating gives CASSFHREGSSYEQYF.

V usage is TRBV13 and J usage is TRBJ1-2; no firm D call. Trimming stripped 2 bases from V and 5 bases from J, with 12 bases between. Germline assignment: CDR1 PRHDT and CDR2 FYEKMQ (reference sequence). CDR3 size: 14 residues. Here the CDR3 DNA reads TGTGCCAGCAGCTTAATGGTCGACGGGTATGGCTACACCTTC. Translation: CASSLMVDGYGYTF.

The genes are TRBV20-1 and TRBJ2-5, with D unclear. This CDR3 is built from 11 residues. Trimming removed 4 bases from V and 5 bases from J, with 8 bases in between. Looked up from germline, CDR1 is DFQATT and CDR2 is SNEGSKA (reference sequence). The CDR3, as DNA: TGCAGTGCTATGCCCCGGGAGACCCAGTACTTC. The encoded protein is CSAMPRETQYF.

The CDR3 DNA is TGTGCCAGCAGTGAAGCGAGGAACAGGGTGGGGCTTCCGGGCGGCTACACCTTC. Residues: CASSEARNRVGLPGGYTF. The rearrangement uses TRBV6-1 and TRBJ1-2; D possibly corresponds to TRBD1 (6 bases). Germline loops: CDR1 MNHNS, CDR2 SASEGT. The CDR3 consists of 18 residues. V was cut by 0 bases and J by 8 bases, with 25 bases left in between.

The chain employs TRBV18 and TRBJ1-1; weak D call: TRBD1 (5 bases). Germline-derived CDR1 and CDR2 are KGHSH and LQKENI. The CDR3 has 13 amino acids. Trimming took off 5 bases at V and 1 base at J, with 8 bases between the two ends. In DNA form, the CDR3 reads TGTGCCAGCTCAGCAGACAGGAACACTGAAGCTTTCTTT. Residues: CASSADRNTEAFF.

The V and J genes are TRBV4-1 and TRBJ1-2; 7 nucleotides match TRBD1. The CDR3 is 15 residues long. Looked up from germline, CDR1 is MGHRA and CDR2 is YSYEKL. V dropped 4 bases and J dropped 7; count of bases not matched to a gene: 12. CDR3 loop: CASSLGPTGVRGYTF. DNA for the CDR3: TGCGCCAGCAGCCTGGGGCCTACAGGGGTCCGTGGCTACACCTTC.

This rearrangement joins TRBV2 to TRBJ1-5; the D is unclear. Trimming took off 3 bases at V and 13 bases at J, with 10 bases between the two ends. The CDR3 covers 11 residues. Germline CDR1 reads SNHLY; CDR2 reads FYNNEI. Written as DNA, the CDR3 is TGTGCCAGCAGTGATTCGGCCCGACAGCATTTT. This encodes CASSDSARQHF.

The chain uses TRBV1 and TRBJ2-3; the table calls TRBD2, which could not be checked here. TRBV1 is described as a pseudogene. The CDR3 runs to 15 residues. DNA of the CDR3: TGCACCAGACCGGGACTAGCGGGAGGGCGAGATACGCAGTATTTT. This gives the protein CTRPGLAGGRDTQYF.

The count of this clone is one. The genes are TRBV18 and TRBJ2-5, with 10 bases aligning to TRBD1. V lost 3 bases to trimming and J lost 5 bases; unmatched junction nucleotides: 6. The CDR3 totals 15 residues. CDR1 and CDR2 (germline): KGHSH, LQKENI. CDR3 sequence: CASSPGTGVDETQYF. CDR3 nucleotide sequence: TGTGCCAGCTCACCCGGGACAGGGGTGGATGAGACCCAGTACTTC.

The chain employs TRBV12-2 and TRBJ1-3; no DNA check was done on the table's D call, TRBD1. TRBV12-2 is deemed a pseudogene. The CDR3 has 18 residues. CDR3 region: CASRRGSRTELGGNTIYF. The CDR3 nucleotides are TGTGCAAGTCGCCGAGGATCCAGGACAGAGCTAGGCGGAAACACCATATATTTT.

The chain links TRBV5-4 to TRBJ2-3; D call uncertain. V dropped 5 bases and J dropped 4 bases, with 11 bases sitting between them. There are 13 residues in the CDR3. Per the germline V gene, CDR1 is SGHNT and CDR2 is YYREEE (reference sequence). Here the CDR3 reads CASRLGLADTQYF. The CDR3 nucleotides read TGTGCCAGCAGGTTAGGGTTAGCAGATACGCAGTATTTT.

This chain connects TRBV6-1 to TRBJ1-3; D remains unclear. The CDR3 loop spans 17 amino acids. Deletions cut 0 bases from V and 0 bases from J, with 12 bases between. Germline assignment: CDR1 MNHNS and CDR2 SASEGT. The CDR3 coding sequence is TGTGCCAGCAGTGAAGCATTAGGCCTCCTCTCTGGAAACACCATATATTTT. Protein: CASSEALGLLSGNTIYF.

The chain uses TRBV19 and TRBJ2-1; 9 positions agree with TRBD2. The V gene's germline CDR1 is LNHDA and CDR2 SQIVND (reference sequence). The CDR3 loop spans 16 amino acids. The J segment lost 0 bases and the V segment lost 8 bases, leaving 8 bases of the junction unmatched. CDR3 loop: CASDKSGGSSYNEQFF. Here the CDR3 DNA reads TGTGCCAGTGATAAAAGCGGGGGGAGCTCCTACAATGAGCAGTTCTTC. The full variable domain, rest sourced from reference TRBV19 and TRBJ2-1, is DGGITQSPKYLFRKEGQNVTLSCEQNLNHDAMYWYRQDPGQGLRLIYYSQIVNDFQKGDIAEGYSVSREKKESFPLTVTSAQKNPTAFYLCASDKSGGSSYNEQFFGPGTRLTVL.

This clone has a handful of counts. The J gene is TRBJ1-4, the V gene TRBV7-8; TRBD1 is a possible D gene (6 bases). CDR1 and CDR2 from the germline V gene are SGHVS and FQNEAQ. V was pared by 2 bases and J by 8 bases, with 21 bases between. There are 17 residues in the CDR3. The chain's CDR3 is CASSLRGTRGVGEKLFF. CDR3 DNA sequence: TGTGCCAGCAGCTTACGGGGAACTAGGGGGGTAGGCGAAAAACTGTTTTTT.

CDR3 sequence reads: CASSADTDTQYF. The CDR3 DNA reads TGTGCCAGCAGCGCCGACACAGATACGCAGTATTTT. The gene calls are TRBV9 and TRBJ2-3; D gene ambiguous. Germline V lookup: CDR1 SGDLS, CDR2 YYNGEE. V shed 3 bases and J shed 2 bases, with 4 bases lying between them. The CDR3 covers 12 residues.

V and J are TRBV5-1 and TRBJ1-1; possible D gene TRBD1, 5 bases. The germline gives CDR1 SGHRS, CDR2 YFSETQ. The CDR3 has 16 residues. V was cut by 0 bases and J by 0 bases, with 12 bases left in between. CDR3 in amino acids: CASSLVPGAVNTEAFF. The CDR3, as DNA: TGCGCCAGCAGCTTGGTCCCCGGGGCCGTGAACACTGAAGCTTTCTTT.

The CDR3 loop reads CARETGARSYSNQPQHF. In DNA form, the CDR3 reads TGTGCCAGGGAGACAGGGGCGCGCAGCTATAGCAATCAGCCCCAGCATTTT. V and J are TRBV4-2 and TRBJ1-5; 8 bases align to TRBD1. With 9 bases clipped from V and 0 bases from J, the junction kept 13 bases outside the gene matches. Germline V gene data show CDR1 as LGHNA and CDR2 as YNFKEQ. This CDR3 contains 17 residues.

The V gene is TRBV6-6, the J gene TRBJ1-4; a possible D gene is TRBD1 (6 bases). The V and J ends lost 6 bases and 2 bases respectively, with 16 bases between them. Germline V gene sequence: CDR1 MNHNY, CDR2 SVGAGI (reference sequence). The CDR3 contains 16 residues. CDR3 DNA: TGTGCCAGCAGGTGGGCCCAGGGGCAGACTAATGAAAAACTGTTTTTT. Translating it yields CASRWAQGQTNEKLFF.

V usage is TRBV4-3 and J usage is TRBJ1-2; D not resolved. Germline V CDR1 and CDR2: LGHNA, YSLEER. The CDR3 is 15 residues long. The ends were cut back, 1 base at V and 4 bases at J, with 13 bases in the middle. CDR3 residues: CASSQVLDTSYGYTF. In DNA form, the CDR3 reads TGCGCCAGCAGCCAAGTGTTAGACACCTCCTATGGCTACACCTTC.

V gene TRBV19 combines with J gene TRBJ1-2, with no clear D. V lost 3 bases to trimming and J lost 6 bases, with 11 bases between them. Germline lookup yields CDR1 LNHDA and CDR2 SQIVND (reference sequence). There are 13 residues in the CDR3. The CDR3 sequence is CASSIRSRNGYTF. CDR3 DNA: TGTGCCAGTAGTATTCGTTCCAGGAATGGCTACACCTTC.